This T cell receptor beta chain derives from a study of graft-versus-host responses after intestinal transplantation. Study details: Uniformly, recipients were administered anti-thymocyte globulin induction with subsequent tacrolimus and steroids for roughly three years.

Of note for this clone: No antigen is known for it.

The data were produced by immunoSEQ multiplex PCR, yet TCRdb's version contains in-frame clones alone and is incomplete. The table lists around 76,000 clones, around 96% of them singletons. The CDR3 consists of 15 residues. In germline, CDR1 is SGHRS, CDR2 YFSETQ. Trimming at V came to 0 bases and at J to 9 bases, leaving 2 bases not matched to a gene. Study-level results: Individuals who had graft-donor T cell macrochimerism had allografts that showed high graft-versus-host to host-versus-graft clonal ratios.

This chain connects TRBV5-1 to TRBJ2-1; 14 bases agree with TRBD2. The sequenced sample was unstimulated CD8+ T cells sorted from spleen or lymph node cells, obtained before intestinal transplant. The sequence was collected from a human donor who received an intestinal transplant. Here the CDR3 reads CASSLAGLAGGEQFF. CDR3 DNA: TGCGCCAGCAGCTTGGCTGGACTAGCGGGAGGTGAGCAGTTCTTC.